This note documents a single T cell receptor (beta chain) sequence. Its specific antigen is unknown. No clone much larger than this one lies a single base away; base qualities are absent. The record originates from a study of T cells in Graves' hyperthyroidism and ophthalmopathy (dated by TCRdb to the late 2010s). For context, the study as a whole: Peripheral blood samples were taken at the time of initial diagnosis, prior to any treatment. TCR V-J signatures able to tell the groups apart were searched for in a discovery cohort of 100 patients, of whom around 43 had Graves' ophthalmopathy and 55 to 60 had stable Graves' hyperthyroidism. Whether ophthalmopathy could be predicted prospectively was tested in an independent validation cohort made up of about 20 hyperthyroidism patients plus 17 patients who later progressed to ophthalmopathy. For training and testing, the roughly 100 patients in the discovery cohort were randomly divided in a 7:3 ratio. Thyroid tissue and blood T-cell repertoires from several Graves' hyperthyroidism patients were also compared in the study. After blood sampling, hyperthyroidism patients were treated with methimazole at a starting dose of 30 mg daily, and ophthalmopathy patients were treated with high-dose intravenous methylprednisolone. The paper describes TCR Vbeta CDR3 sequencing of 135 peripheral blood samples, made up of 43 ophthalmopathy patients, roughly 72 hyperthyroidism patients and 17 progressor patients.

The TCR beta CDR3 regions were amplified from the RNA transcripts. A first-round RT-PCR of the TCR CDR3 used the HTBI primer set with the Qiagen OneStep RT-PCR kit. A second multiplex PCR round built the libraries, followed by size selection and purification. The libraries were sequenced on an Illumina HiSeq2000 using paired-end 100 bp reads. For the original study's pipeline: SOAPnuke was used to process the raw data, removing reads that contained adapters or uncalled bases, had a mean Phred below 15, or lacked an exact match to the constant primer or identifier. High-quality paired reads were merged using COPE v1.2.5, and each unique nucleotide sequence was defined as a clonotype. MiTCR v1.1 was used to align clonotypes to the IMGT TRBV, TRBD and TRBJ reference segments. The analysis was restricted to V-J combinations with a frequency above 0.0001, which together covered 99% to 99.2% of the repertoires. The TCS score was defined as the ratio of F50 (clonal expansion) to E x V (chaos), calculated using BLOSUM62-based TCRdist between CDR3 peptides within each V-J. Welch's t-statistics and random forest reduced 514 V-J features to under 15, which were used in a naive Bayes classifier (R e1071). TCRdb's own reprocessing of the public reads used fastp at Q25 and MiXCR and kept productive beta chains. Entries are consolidated by CDR3 protein sequence, retaining the most common genes and DNA. It is TCRdb's table, rather than the study itself, that gives the V and J calls and clone size. In all, the sample holds 340,000 or so distinct CDR3 sequences, and 16% of those were seen once. Clones ranked in the top ten supply roughly 31% of the sample.

General study outcomes and caveats: Sample size was not statistically predetermined, and blinding of investigators to group allocation was not performed. During validation, the model predicted progression to ophthalmopathy a median of approximately six months ahead of onset, with almost 71% sensitivity and 72% to 80% specificity. A 13 V-J signature model separated ophthalmopathy from stable hyperthyroidism, with nearly 90% sensitivity and roughly 84% specificity in cross-validation and 80%/75% in testing. Most expanded thyroid clonotypes (frequency above 0.001) were also found in blood, which suggests that blood repertoires may mirror thyroid immune responses.

Stable Graves' hyperthyroidism was defined as no progression to ophthalmopathy during 18 months of follow-up. Hyperthyroidism patients were newly diagnosed, had a disease duration of under 2 months, and were aged 18 to 65 years. The study excluded patients with uncontrolled infections, other autoimmune diseases, pregnancy or lactation. Clinical symptoms, serum thyroxine and TRAb, thyroid ultrasound, and orbital computed tomography formed the basis for the diagnoses. PBMCs were separated from roughly 9.6 ml of fresh peripheral blood using Ficoll-Paque density gradient centrifugation. Total RNA was extracted using Trizol reagent, and RNA quality was assessed on an Agilent 2100 Bioanalyzer. The CDR3, from cysteine to phenylalanine, totals 13 residues. Only the CDR3 DNA stays, 39 bases, in frame from base 1. CDR1 and CDR2 are drawn from the germline V gene: SGHVS, FNYEAQ. Here V drops 4 bases and J drops 8 bases, and the junction holds 3 bases not matched to any gene.

This chain is built from TRBV7-6 and TRBJ2-2, and TRBD2 aligns with 8 junction nucleotides. This clonotype originated in a man aged 30-40 years with Graves' hyperthyroidism. The material sequenced was blood. The CDR3 sequence is CASSSSGSGELFF. In nucleotides, the sequence is TGTGCCAGCAGCTCAAGCGGGAGTGGGGAGCTGTTTTTT.